The 28 T cell receptor beta chains below come from one sample, sequenced in a study of siplizumab effects on memory and regulatory T cells. The method was immunoSEQ multiplex PCR; TCRdb's version includes in-frame clones alone and lacks a portion of them. The sample lists tens of thousands of clones, 85% to 95% seen once, with roughly 5% in the top ten. Sequencing was done on a sample of CD8+ T cells sorted from blood. These receptors all come from a human donor in good health.

In the case of this clone: This sample also contains other DNA sequences that code for the same CDR3. This chain joins TRBV5-6 and TRBJ2-7; TRBD1 matches at 7 bases. The junction had 2 bases not matched to a gene; V was cut back by 3 bases and J by 2 bases. Germline loops: CDR1 SGHDT, CDR2 YYEEEE. The CDR3 sequence is 13 residues long. The chain's CDR3 is CASSWGQTYEQYF. CDR3 coding DNA: TGTGCCAGCAGCTGGGGACAGACCTACGAGCAGTACTTC.

This sequence joins TRBV7-8 and TRBJ2-7; D remains ambiguous. The CDR3 length is 12 residues. The V and J ends lost 1 base and 7 bases respectively, with 8 bases between them. Germline V gene sequence: CDR1 SGHVS, CDR2 FQNEAQ. In nucleotides, the CDR3 is TGTGCCAGCAGCTTAGATGGGGTGGAGCAGTACTTC. Residues: CASSLDGVEQYF.

CDR3 bases: TGTGCCAGCAGCTTGGTCCGGGGGGCAACTAATGAAAAACTGTTTTTT. This encodes CASSLVRGATNEKLFF. V usage is TRBV5-6 and J usage is TRBJ1-4; D perhaps matches TRBD1 (5 bases). This CDR3 contains 16 residues. V lost 0 bases and J 0 bases, leaving 9 bases between the germline ends. The germline V gene encodes CDR1 SGHDT and CDR2 YYEEEE.

V and J are TRBV28 and TRBJ2-2; tentatively, D is TRBD2 (5 bases). CDR1 is MDHEN and CDR2 is SYDVKM in the germline V gene. V was pared by 3 bases and J by 4 bases, with 15 bases between. The CDR3 consists of 16 residues. The DNA of the CDR3 is TGTGCCAGCAGTTTTAGGGTCGGCGCGGGCACCGGGGAGCTGTTTTTT. It specifies CASSFRVGAGTGELFF.

This chain joins TRBV6-5 and TRBJ2-1; 10 bases match TRBD2. The CDR3 extends over 15 amino acids. The germline CDR1 and CDR2 sequences are MNHEY and SVGAGI. Trimming took 5 bases from V and 5 from J; bases not matched to a gene: 6. Here the CDR3 DNA reads TGTGCCAGCAGTCCCAGCGGGGGGGGTCACAATGAGCAGTTCTTC. It encodes CASSPSGGGHNEQFF.

This clone was seen a handful of times. The V call is TRBV5-1, the J call TRBJ2-7, with 9 positions matching TRBD1. Germline assignment: CDR1 SGHRS and CDR2 YFSETQ. CDR3 length: 13 amino acids. With V trimmed by 3 bases and J by 4 bases, 2 bases remained unmatched. This CDR3 is CASSWGTGYEQYF. CDR3 sequence (DNA): TGCGCCAGCAGCTGGGGGACAGGGTACGAGCAGTACTTC.

The J gene is TRBJ1-5, the V gene TRBV7-9; 8 positions agree with TRBD1. The J segment lost 2 bases and the V segment lost 0 bases, leaving 0 bases of the junction unmatched. Germline lookup yields CDR1 SEHNR and CDR2 FQNEAQ (reference sequence). The CDR3 runs to 15 residues. CDR3 DNA: TGTGCCAGCAGCTTAGCGACAGGGGGCAATCAGCCCCAGCATTTT. Amino acid sequence: CASSLATGGNQPQHF.

V usage is TRBV7-9 and J usage is TRBJ2-3; D perhaps matches TRBD2 (6 bases). V was pared by 4 bases and J by 0 bases, with 11 bases between. This CDR3 spans 15 amino acids. Germline V gene sequence: CDR1 SEHNR, CDR2 FQNEAQ (reference sequence). The CDR3 spells CASSSSGTSTDTQYF. CDR3 nucleotide sequence: TGTGCCAGCAGCTCCTCCGGGACTAGCACAGATACGCAGTATTTT.

The V and J genes are TRBV9 and TRBJ2-1, with 7 bases fitting TRBD2. Germline assignment: CDR1 SGDLS and CDR2 YYNGEE. The CDR3 runs 15 residues. V dropped 0 bases and J dropped 2; count of bases not matched to a gene: 2. In DNA form, the CDR3 reads TGTGCCAGCAGCGTAGGTGGGGGGGCCTACAATGAGCAGTTCTTC. It is translated as CASSVGGGAYNEQFF.

J is TRBJ2-2 and V is TRBV29-1, with D possibly being TRBD2 (6 bases). CDR1 SQVTM and CDR2 ANQGSEA come from the germline V gene. The CDR3 covers 14 residues. V lost 1 base to trimming and J lost 1 base, with 7 bases between them. The CDR3 is CSVEGRGNTGELFF. In DNA, the CDR3 is TGCAGCGTTGAAGGGCGGGGGAACACCGGGGAGCTGTTTTTT.

The rearrangement joins TRBV7-9 to TRBJ2-1; weak D call: TRBD1 (6 bases). Germline V lookup: CDR1 SEHNR, CDR2 FQNEAQ (reference sequence). The germline V and J ends were trimmed by 4 bases and 3 bases, with 16 bases remaining between them. The CDR3 loop spans 16 amino acids. CDR3 nucleotides: TGTGCCAGCAGCTCGACCGTACAGGGTTTCTACAATGAGCAGTTCTTC. Translation gives CASSSTVQGFYNEQFF.

The CDR3 DNA follows: TGTGCCAGCAGTCTTTGGGGGCGGGGCGACACAGATACGCAGTATTTT. This gives the protein CASSLWGRGDTDTQYF. This chain uses TRBV9 with TRBJ2-3; D is tentatively TRBD1 or TRBD2 (6 bases each). CDR1 and CDR2 (germline): SGDLS, YYNGEE. This CDR3 contains 16 residues. V lost 5 bases to trimming and J lost 2 bases, with 18 bases between them.

The CDR3 here is CASSPGRDSLSYEQYF. The CDR3 coding sequence is TGTGCCAGCAGTCCCGGACGGGACAGTCTCTCCTACGAGCAGTACTTC. The chain combines TRBV28 with TRBJ2-7; 7 bases agree with TRBD1. CDR1 and CDR2 from the germline V gene are MDHEN and SYDVKM. With V trimmed by 5 bases and J by 0 bases, 10 bases remained unmatched. CDR3 size: 16 residues.

The J gene is TRBJ1-3, the V gene TRBV19; D is unresolved. With 1 base removed from V and 9 bases from J, the gap between germline ends came to 16 bases. CDR3 length: 15 residues. Germline CDR1 is LNHDA and CDR2 is SQIVND (reference sequence). This CDR3 is CASSIGSGLAGTIYF. The DNA for the CDR3 is TGTGCCAGTAGTATAGGATCCGGGCTGGCGGGCACCATATATTTT. The full variable domain, in which reference TRBV19 and TRBJ1-3 provide the parts outside the CDR3, is DGGITQSPKYLFRKEGQNVTLSCEQNLNHDAMYWYRQDPGQGLRLIYYSQIVNDFQKGDIAEGYSVSREKKESFPLTVTSAQKNPTAFYLCASSIGSGLAGTIYFGEGSWLTVV.

The genes are TRBV4-1 and TRBJ1-3; D gene ambiguous. Germline CDR1 is MGHRA and CDR2 is YSYEKL. V dropped 0 bases and J dropped 3 bases, with 12 bases sitting between them. This CDR3 has 16 residues. In DNA form, the CDR3 reads TGCGCCAGCAGCCAAGATCGGAGTCTTGTTGGAAACACCATATATTTT. It translates to CASSQDRSLVGNTIYF.

The chain links TRBV27 to TRBJ2-7; either TRBD1 or TRBD2 may supply D (6 bases each). Per the germline V gene, CDR1 is MNHEY and CDR2 is SMNVEV (reference sequence). This CDR3 has 16 residues. Trimming removed 2 bases at V and 1 base at J, with 15 bases between. CDR3 region: CASSLGGLGGSYEQYF. The CDR3 DNA reads as TGTGCCAGCAGTTTAGGGGGCTTAGGGGGGTCCTACGAGCAGTACTTC.

The chain employs TRBV5-6 and TRBJ1-4, with TRBD1 matching over 7 bases. Germline CDR1 reads SGHDT; CDR2 reads YYEEEE. V shed 4 bases, J shed 8 bases, and the junction held 11 bases outside the gene matches. The CDR3 has 15 residues. CDR3 region: CASSLDREGGEKLFF. The CDR3, as DNA: TGTGCCAGCAGCCTAGACAGGGAAGGAGGGGAAAAACTGTTTTTT.

The chain recombines TRBV28 with TRBJ2-7; the D gene is possibly TRBD1 (6 bases). CDR3 length equals 16 residues. Germline V gives CDR1 MDHEN, CDR2 SYDVKM. Trimming cost V 6 bases and J 4 bases, with 22 bases left between them. CDR3 residues: CASRLRAGTSSYEQYF. In DNA, the CDR3 is TGTGCCAGCAGGCTCCGGGCCGGGACATCATCTTACGAGCAGTACTTC.

V usage is TRBV2 and J usage is TRBJ1-4; 8 nucleotides line up with TRBD1. The V and J ends lost 6 bases and 3 bases, in that order; junction bases with no gene match: 6. The CDR3 runs 15 residues. Per germline, CDR1 SNHLY and CDR2 FYNNEI. DNA of the CDR3: TGTGCCAGCAGAGTGGACAGGGCACCTAATGAAAAACTGTTTTTT. This encodes CASRVDRAPNEKLFF.

The chain is built from TRBV28 and TRBJ2-7; a weak D match, TRBD1 (5 bases). Germline V gene lookup returns CDR1 MDHEN and CDR2 SYDVKM. The length of the CDR3 is 14 residues. Trimming took 0 bases from V and 3 from J, leaving 9 bases between them. The CDR3: CASSLWDTDYEQYF. In nucleotides, the CDR3 is TGTGCCAGCAGTTTATGGGACACGGACTACGAGCAGTACTTC.

This chain uses TRBV11-3 with TRBJ2-1, with 13 bases aligning to TRBD2. This CDR3 spans 14 amino acids. The germline CDR1 and CDR2 sequences are SGHNT and YENEEA. Trimming cost V 8 bases and J 7 bases; bases outside gene matches: 5. The CDR3 spells CASATSGGANEQFF. DNA of the CDR3: TGTGCCAGCGCCACTAGCGGGGGGGCAAATGAGCAGTTCTTC.

This chain links TRBV10-1 with TRBJ2-7; D gene ambiguous. The germline V gene encodes CDR1 WNHNN and CDR2 SYGVQD (reference sequence). V lost 5 bases and J lost 0, with 11 bases in between. The CDR3 sequence is 14 residues long. The CDR3 nucleotides read TGCGCCAGCAGTAGGGATCTGTCCTCCTACGAGCAGTACTTC. Encoded protein: CASSRDLSSYEQYF.

This clone is a singleton in its sample. The chain combines TRBV5-4 with TRBJ1-3; D gene unclear. Trimming shortened V by 0 bases and J by 4 bases, and 2 bases separated the two germline ends. This CDR3 spans 12 amino acids. Germline lookup yields CDR1 SGHNT and CDR2 YYREEE (reference sequence). The CDR3: CASSLEGNTIYF. The CDR3 DNA is TGTGCCAGCAGCTTGGAGGGAAACACCATATATTTT. The full variable domain, completed using reference TRBV5-4 and TRBJ1-3, is ETGVTQSPTHLIKTRGQQVTLRCSSQSGHNTVSWYQQALGQGPQFIFQYYREEENGRGNFPPRFSGLQFPNYSSELNVNALELDDSALYLCASSLEGNTIYFGEGSWLTVV.

This clone was recorded many times. The sample contains more than one DNA sequence encoding this CDR3. The chain has TRBV19 and TRBJ1-6; no clear D. Trimming removed 1 base from V and 2 bases from J, with 6 bases in between. The V gene's germline CDR1 is LNHDA and CDR2 SQIVND (reference sequence). The CDR3 totals 15 residues. CDR3 DNA sequence: TGTGCCAGTAGTATAGGCGGTACCTATAATTCACCCCTCCACTTT. Protein: CASSIGGTYNSPLHF.

The chain combines TRBV6-5 with TRBJ2-3; possible D gene TRBD1, 6 bases. Trimming shortened V by 2 bases and J by 2 bases, and 14 bases separated the two germline ends. The CDR3 loop spans 16 amino acids. The germline CDR1 and CDR2 sequences are MNHEY and SVGAGI. This CDR3 reads CASSYTPGTTTDTQYF. As DNA, the CDR3 is TGTGCCAGCAGTTACACACCCGGGACAACCACAGATACGCAGTATTTT.

The table lists this clone with a count of one. The chain carries TRBV2 and TRBJ2-7; D is possibly TRBD1 (5 bases). Per the germline V gene, CDR1 is SNHLY and CDR2 is FYNNEI. This CDR3 is 15 amino acids long. V was pared by 3 bases and J by 0 bases, with 12 bases between. The CDR3 coding sequence is TGTGCCAGCAGTGAGATGGACACTTTCTCCTACGAGCAGTACTTC. Translated: CASSEMDTFSYEQYF.

V is TRBV19 and J is TRBJ2-7, with D uncertain. The CDR3 totals 13 residues. V dropped 4 bases and J dropped 0 bases, with 7 bases sitting between them. CDR1 LNHDA and CDR2 SQIVND come from the germline V gene (reference sequence). The CDR3 protein is CASSTDVSYEQYF. In nucleotides, the CDR3 is TGTGCCAGTAGTACGGACGTCTCCTACGAGCAGTACTTC. Based on the CDR3 plus reference TRBV19 and TRBJ2-7, the full variable domain is DGGITQSPKYLFRKEGQNVTLSCEQNLNHDAMYWYRQDPGQGLRLIYYSQIVNDFQKGDIAEGYSVSREKKESFPLTVTSAQKNPTAFYLCASSTDVSYEQYFGPGTRLTVT.

The chain joins TRBV4-3 to TRBJ2-7; D possibly matches TRBD1 or TRBD2 (5 bases each). CDR1 is LGHNA, CDR2 YSLEER, per germline. V lost 4 bases, J lost 2 bases, and 12 bases lay in between. The CDR3 loop spans 14 amino acids. The CDR3: CASSPWDGPYEQYF. DNA of the CDR3: TGCGCCAGCAGCCCGTGGGACGGACCCTACGAGCAGTACTTC.